The 9 T cell receptor beta chains listed next were all sequenced from one sample in a study of blood T cell repertoires in COVID-19. TCRdb's table, derived via immunoSEQ multiplex PCR, lists solely in-frame clones and lacks some. This repertoire shows 150,000 to 200,000 clones, roughly 80% found once; its top ten account for about 14%. The sample was peripheral blood. The receptors originated from a woman in her seventies with COVID-19, enrolled during active disease.

The chain is built from TRBV6-4 and TRBJ2-1; D is uncertain. The V end was cut by 0 bases, the J end by 2 bases, with 11 bases between. Per the germline V gene, CDR1 is MRHNA and CDR2 is SNTAGT. CDR3 length equals 16 residues. The CDR3 sequence: CASSDSGSNTYNEQFF. In nucleotides, the CDR3 is TGTGCCAGCAGTGACTCGGGCAGCAACACCTACAATGAGCAGTTCTTC.

This clone was seen a handful of times. The J gene is TRBJ1-2, the V gene TRBV3-1 (or the pseudogene TRBV3-2), with TRBD1 identical over 11 bases. CDR3 length equals 15 residues. Per germline, CDR1 LGHDT and CDR2 YNNKEL (reference sequence). Trimming cost V 4 bases and J 7 bases; bases outside gene matches: 8. This CDR3 reads CASSPWDRGYTGYTF. CDR3 bases: TGTGCCAGCAGCCCTTGGGACAGGGGGTACACTGGCTACACCTTC.

The chain uses TRBV6-5 and TRBJ2-1, with TRBD1 identical over 7 bases. Germline lookup yields CDR1 MNHEY and CDR2 SVGAGI. V gave up 11 bases and J gave up 0 bases; unmatched junction bases: 7. The CDR3 sequence is 14 residues long. Here the CDR3 reads CAGKGGYSYNEQFF. CDR3 nucleotide sequence: TGTGCCGGAAAAGGGGGCTACTCCTACAATGAGCAGTTCTTC.

The chain combines TRBV4-1 with TRBJ2-3; the match to TRBD2 covers 8 bases. V trimming: 0 bases; J trimming: 1 base; junction bases outside the gene matches: 6. The CDR3 contains 17 residues. Germline CDR1 and CDR2: MGHRA and YSYEKL. CDR3 sequence: CASSQDELAVGTDTQYF. The CDR3 region has the DNA TGCGCCAGCAGCCAAGATGAACTAGCGGTAGGCACAGATACGCAGTATTTT.

This chain uses TRBV2 with TRBJ2-6; TRBD1 aligns across 9 bases. Germline CDR1 SNHLY, CDR2 FYNNEI. CDR3 size: 18 residues. The V and J ends lost 6 bases and 0 bases, in that order; junction bases with no gene match: 9. The CDR3 region is CASRRTGATHSGANVLTF. The CDR3 region has the DNA TGTGCCAGCAGGCGGACAGGGGCGACTCACTCTGGGGCCAACGTCCTGACTTTC. Combining the CDR3 with reference TRBV2 and TRBJ2-6 gives the whole variable domain EPEVTQTPSHQVTQMGQEVILRCVPISNHLYFYWYRQILGQKVEFLVSFYNNEISEKSEIFDDQFSVERPDGSNFTLKIRSTKLEDSAMYFCASRRTGATHSGANVLTFGAGSRLTVL.

V and J are TRBV12-3 or TRBV12-4 and TRBJ1-2; D not resolved. The V end was cut by 5 bases, the J end by 4 bases, with 8 bases between. The CDR3 runs to 12 residues. CDR3 loop: CASSARGYGYTF. DNA of the CDR3: TGTGCCAGCAGTGCCCGGGGCTATGGCTACACCTTC.

The rearrangement uses TRBV7-3 and TRBJ1-1; tentatively, D is TRBD1 (6 bases). V lost 4 bases and J 8 bases, leaving 17 bases between the germline ends. The CDR3 is 14 residues long. The V gene's germline CDR1 is SGHTA and CDR2 FQGTGA. CDR3 amino acids: CASSSNSGVTEAFF. The CDR3 bases are TGTGCCAGCAGCTCAAACTCAGGGGTTACGGAAGCTTTCTTT.

This clone was observed many times. The junction departs from the called germline gene at one end, perhaps through a read error. Other DNA sequences in this sample translate to the same CDR3. This chain joins TRBV2 and TRBJ1-5; D uncertain. The CDR3 spans 15 residues. Germline V CDR1 and CDR2: SNHLY, FYNNEI. The DNA of the CDR3 is TGTGCCCGCAGTGACGCGGCACGACCCGGTCAGCCCCAGCATTTT. Protein sequence: CARSDAARPGQPQHF.

The J gene is TRBJ2-5, the V gene TRBV15; 7 bases align to TRBD2. Unmatched junction bases numbered 3, after V lost 3 bases and J lost 5 bases. The length of the CDR3 is 13 residues. The germline V gene encodes CDR1 LNHNV and CDR2 YYDKDF (reference sequence). Here the CDR3 DNA reads TGTGCCACCAGCAGCCAAGCGGGGGAGACCCAGTACTTC. Translation: CATSSQAGETQYF.